The TCR beta chain described here comes from a study of T-cell reconstitution after alpha-beta-depleted transplantation in children. General study findings and limits: In some patients, recipient T cells and intrathymic progenitors surviving conditioning explained high day-60 diversity.

The table lists this clonotype with many counts. Its antigen remains unidentified. V was cut by 0 bases and J by 5 bases, with 8 bases left in between. The CDR3 extends over 13 amino acids. Germline V CDR1 and CDR2: SGHRS, YFSETQ. A TCRbeta library incorporating unique molecular identifiers was prepared. TCRdb ran MiXCR on the PCR reads and lists one entry per CDR3 protein. In the table there are roughly 280,000 distinct CDR3 sequences, 11% of which are singletons. The sequencing here drew on peripheral blood, taken 180 days after TCRalphabeta/CD19-depleted stem cell transplant. The V gene is TRBV5-1, the J gene TRBJ2-5, with D tentatively TRBD1 (6 bases). This TCR came from a male patient between 2 and 15 years old who had a stem cell transplant for chronic granulomatous disease, so the T cells may come from the graft donor. CDR3 nucleotide sequence: TGCGCCAGCAGCTTGGGGGGGCTCGAGACCCAGTACTTC. Amino acids: CASSLGGLETQYF.